The 13 T cell receptor beta chains below come from one sample, sequenced in a study of post-analysis software for immune sequencing data (dated by TCRdb to 2013 to 2016). What the authors observed across the whole study: A handful of TRBV segments, including TRBV5-6, TRBV5-1 and TRBV20-1, were significantly more frequent in patients than controls.

Receptor amplification or capture employed PCR. Sequencer: Illumina HiSeq 2500. To reduce PCR and sequencing biases, unique molecular identifiers were built into the TCR beta cDNA libraries. The public reads were reanalyzed by TCRdb: fastp trimming at Q25, MiXCR alignment, in-frame beta chains only. Each record represents a unique CDR3 protein, reported with the most common genes and DNA among its rows. Recorded for this sample are roughly 700,000 distinct CDR3 sequences; 30% of them occurred a single time. The ten largest make up around 0.56% of the sample. The antigens these receptors bind are not known. Sequencing input: blood. The origin of the receptors is a girl between 10 and 17 years old with multiple sclerosis.

The V and J genes are TRBV28 and TRBJ2-7, with 8 bases identical to TRBD2. V was clipped by 6 bases and J by 1 base; unmatched bases: 5. This CDR3 has 14 amino acids. Looked up from germline, CDR1 is MDHEN and CDR2 is SYDVKM. CDR3 protein: CASRRLAGSYEQYF. CDR3 DNA sequence: TGTGCCAGCAGGCGGCTAGCGGGTTCCTACGAGCAGTACTTC.

The gene calls are TRBV28 and TRBJ1-4, with a weak D call TRBD1 (6 bases). CDR1 MDHEN and CDR2 SYDVKM come from the germline V gene. The CDR3 spans 15 residues. Trimming shortened V by 6 bases and J by 8 bases, and 19 bases separated the two germline ends. The CDR3 coding sequence is TGTGCCAGCAGGACCGCGGGGGGCAGGGGAGAAAAACTGTTTTTT. Protein product: CASRTAGGRGEKLFF.

In this sample, this clonotype turned up a few times. The gene calls are TRBV10-3 and TRBJ2-1, with 9 nucleotides matching TRBD2. V dropped 8 bases and J dropped 3; count of bases not matched to a gene: 11. Per the germline V gene, CDR1 is ENHRY and CDR2 is SYGVKD. This CDR3 has 16 residues. CDR3 amino acids: CAILGGQREVYNEQFF. The CDR3 region has the DNA TGTGCCATCCTGGGGGGCCAGCGGGAGGTCTACAATGAGCAGTTCTTC.

The V and J genes are TRBV7-2 and TRBJ2-3; TRBD1 agrees at 7 bases. The CDR3 covers 16 residues. CDR1 is SGHTA and CDR2 is FQGNSA in the germline V gene. The V and J ends lost 5 bases and 6 bases, in that order; junction bases with no gene match: 14. The chain's CDR3 is CASSRRRGGAADTQYF. The CDR3 DNA follows: TGTGCCAGCAGCCGACGGCGAGGGGGCGCAGCGGATACGCAGTATTTT.

This clonotype was seen a handful of times. The chain carries TRBV7-2 and TRBJ1-4, with D possibly being TRBD1 (5 bases). This CDR3 is built from 15 residues. The germline gives CDR1 SGHTA, CDR2 FQGNSA. V dropped 6 bases and J dropped 10 bases, with 21 bases sitting between them. The CDR3: CASSLRGPSPGKLFF. CDR3 sequence (DNA): TGTGCCAGCAGTTTAAGGGGACCCAGCCCGGGAAAACTGTTTTTT.

The chain is built from TRBV20-1 and TRBJ2-3; D not resolved. This CDR3 comprises 14 residues. The germline V gene encodes CDR1 DFQATT and CDR2 SNEGSKA (reference sequence). V lost 2 bases, J lost 0 bases, and 9 bases lay in between. The CDR3 coding sequence is TGCAGTGCTAGAATGGGCACCAGCACAGATACGCAGTATTTT. Its translation is CSARMGTSTDTQYF.

This clonotype was observed once. In DNA form, the CDR3 reads TGTGCCAGCAGCCAAGGGACAGACAATTCACCCCTCCACTTT. This encodes CASSQGTDNSPLHF. The chain has TRBV3-1 and TRBJ1-6, with a possible D match to TRBD1 (6 bases). The CDR3 covers 14 residues. Trimming left V 1 base short and J 7 bases short, with 8 bases between. In germline, CDR1 is LGHDT, CDR2 YNNKEL (reference sequence).

This clonotype was recorded a few times. This CDR3 is CASSSLTGVAQETQYF. CDR3 sequence (DNA): TGTGCCAGCAGCTCTCTGACAGGGGTGGCTCAAGAGACCCAGTACTTC. The chain couples TRBV7-9 to TRBJ2-5, with 8 bases fitting TRBD1. The CDR3 contains 16 residues. Germline V lookup: CDR1 SEHNR, CDR2 FQNEAQ (reference sequence). The V and J ends lost 4 bases and 2 bases, in that order; junction bases with no gene match: 9.

V usage is TRBV10-1 and J usage is TRBJ2-2; tentative D call: TRBD2 (6 bases). Germline V gene data show CDR1 as WNHNN and CDR2 as SYGVQD (reference sequence). This CDR3 spans 14 amino acids. Trimming took 8 bases from V and 0 from J, leaving 10 bases between them. CDR3 residues: CASASATNTGELFF. In DNA, the CDR3 is TGCGCCAGCGCTAGCGCCACGAACACCGGGGAGCTGTTTTTT.

V is TRBV7-9 and J is TRBJ2-5, with 10 positions matching TRBD1. The germline V gene has CDR1 SEHNR and CDR2 FQNEAQ (reference sequence). The V segment lost 6 bases and the J segment 3 bases; nucleotides outside the gene matches: 4. The CDR3 sequence is 14 residues long. The DNA of the CDR3 is TGTGCCAGCAGTAGGACAGGGGGTGAAGAGACCCAGTACTTC. Translating gives CASSRTGGEETQYF.

This clonotype was seen a few times. The rearrangement joins TRBV3-1 to TRBJ1-1; maybe TRBD1 (6 bases). Trimming cost V 4 bases and J 2 bases, with 11 bases left between them. Germline V lookup: CDR1 LGHDT, CDR2 YNNKEL (reference sequence). The CDR3 has 14 residues. CDR3 in DNA: TGTGCCAGCAGCCCTAGACAGGTCAACACTGAAGCTTTCTTT. It is translated as CASSPRQVNTEAFF.

The rearrangement links TRBV7-2 to TRBJ2-1, with 9 bases identical to TRBD1. V lost 5 bases and J lost 4; bases outside the gene matches: 9. Germline lookup yields CDR1 SGHTA and CDR2 FQGNSA. This CDR3 spans 16 amino acids. The CDR3 DNA follows: TGTGCCAGCAGCGGACGACAGGGGGGGTCTTACAATGAGCAGTTCTTC. Translating gives CASSGRQGGSYNEQFF.

The DNA for the CDR3 is TGTGCCAGCAGTTACCAGGCCGGGGAGCTGTTTTTT. It specifies CASSYQAGELFF. The V gene is TRBV6-5, the J gene TRBJ2-2; D is unclear. Germline V gives CDR1 MNHEY, CDR2 SVGAGI. The CDR3 covers 12 residues. V lost 2 bases to trimming and J lost 6 bases, with 4 bases between them.